This entry lists 32 T cell receptor beta chains sequenced from one sample in a study of STAT5B mutations in CD4+ large granular lymphocyte leukemia. Only in-frame clones appear in the TCRdb table, and some are missing; sequencing was by immunoSEQ multiplex PCR. The sample comprises approximately 25,000 clones, 74% of which are singletons, and roughly 9.8% rests with the top ten. Sequenced: CD4+ T cells from blood buffy coats. Receptors originate from a human donor in good health.

The chain recombines TRBV6-5 with TRBJ1-2; D is undetermined. This CDR3 has 14 amino acids. CDR1 is MNHEY, CDR2 SVGAGI, per germline. Trimming left V 3 bases short and J 8 bases short, with 16 bases between. CDR3 sequence reads: CASSYLVAPTGYTF. The CDR3 bases are TGTGCCAGCAGTTATCTGGTCGCCCCTACGGGCTACACCTTC.

V and J are TRBV18 and TRBJ2-4; TRBD1 matches at 7 bases. The germline V gene encodes CDR1 KGHSH and CDR2 LQKENI. CDR3 length: 16 residues. Trimming at V came to 6 bases and at J to 7 bases, leaving 15 bases not matched to a gene. This chain's CDR3 is CASSLSGQTSQNIQYF. CDR3 coding DNA: TGTGCCAGCTCCCTTTCGGGACAGACAAGCCAGAACATTCAGTACTTC. Filled out from reference TRBV18 and TRBJ2-4, the complete variable domain reads NAGVMQNPRHLVRRRGQEARLRCSPMKGHSHVYWYRQLPEEGLKFMVYLQKENIIDESGMPKERFSAEFPKEGPSILRIQQVVRGDSAAYFCASSLSGQTSQNIQYFGAGTRLSVL.

The genes are TRBV10-2 and TRBJ2-5, with D possibly matching TRBD2 (5 bases). V was shortened by 4 bases and J by 4 bases, with 16 bases between the two germline ends. Germline V gene lookup returns CDR1 WSHSY and CDR2 SAAADI. The CDR3 consists of 15 residues. CDR3 coding DNA: TGCGCCAGCAGTGTAAGAGGGAGTAGGGCAGAGACCCAGTACTTC. Encoded protein: CASSVRGSRAETQYF.

The CDR3, as DNA: TGTGCCAGCACTCTCCGCCCTTATCAAGCGGGCTACACCTTC. Translation gives CASTLRPYQAGYTF. The chain combines TRBV2 with TRBJ1-2; the D is unclear. CDR3 size: 14 residues. The V end was cut by 7 bases, the J end by 8 bases, with 20 bases between. The germline CDR1 and CDR2 sequences are SNHLY and FYNNEI.

This clone is a singleton in its sample. This rearrangement joins TRBV7-9 to TRBJ1-4, with D maybe TRBD1 (6 bases). The CDR3 contains 13 residues. Germline V CDR1 and CDR2: SEHNR, FQNEAQ (reference sequence). Trimming removed 3 bases from V and 5 bases from J, with 7 bases in between. The CDR3 spells CASSLDSNEKLFF. The CDR3 bases are TGTGCCAGCAGCTTGGACAGCAATGAAAAACTGTTTTTT.

This clone was seen only once. CDR3 region: CASRKTGGYYNEQFF. The DNA of the CDR3 is TGTGCCAGCAGAAAAACAGGGGGCTACTACAATGAGCAGTTCTTC. V is TRBV28 and J is TRBJ2-1; 9 bases match TRBD1. Germline V gives CDR1 MDHEN, CDR2 SYDVKM. The CDR3 covers 15 residues. Germline trimming cut 6 bases from V and 3 bases from J; bases unmatched to any gene: 6.

The J gene is TRBJ1-1, the V gene TRBV5-5; D is unclear. The CDR3 consists of 14 residues. Germline CDR1 reads SGHKS; CDR2 reads YYEKEE (reference sequence). The V gene lost 1 base and the J gene lost 2 bases, with 9 bases spanning the gap. CDR3 sequence (DNA): TGTGCCAGCAGCTTGTGGTCAGGAAACACTGAAGCTTTCTTT. Protein product: CASSLWSGNTEAFF.

J is TRBJ1-2 and V is TRBV28, with a tentative D call TRBD1 (6 bases). The ends were cut back, 3 bases at V and 1 base at J, with 12 bases in the middle. Germline CDR1 reads MDHEN; CDR2 reads SYDVKM. This CDR3 contains 15 residues. The chain's CDR3 is CASSFIGRGNYGYTF. The CDR3 bases are TGTGCCAGCAGTTTTATAGGCAGGGGTAACTATGGCTACACCTTC.

The gene calls are TRBV7-2 and TRBJ1-2, with D possibly matching TRBD1 (6 bases). The CDR3 consists of 12 residues. Germline V gene data show CDR1 as SGHTA and CDR2 as FQGNSA. Trimming removed 5 bases at V and 5 bases at J, with 9 bases between. CDR3 coding DNA: TGTGCCAGCAGCCTAGGGGGGTATGGCTACACCTTC. Protein: CASSLGGYGYTF.

The chain is built from TRBV7-9 and TRBJ2-5, with 9 bases lining up with TRBD2. Germline V lookup: CDR1 SEHNR, CDR2 FQNEAQ (reference sequence). This CDR3 is 17 amino acids long. V dropped 10 bases and J dropped 2; count of bases not matched to a gene: 17. CDR3 sequence: CATVGASGKSLQETQYF. DNA for the CDR3: TGTGCCACAGTCGGGGCTAGCGGGAAGAGCCTACAAGAGACCCAGTACTTC.

This clone was seen a handful of times. V is TRBV5-4 and J is TRBJ2-1; possibly TRBD1 for D (6 bases). The V end lost 4 bases, the J end lost 7 bases, and 12 bases lay between the germline ends. Germline lookup yields CDR1 SGHNT and CDR2 YYREEE (reference sequence). This CDR3 is built from 13 residues. The CDR3: CASSRQVANEQFF. CDR3 coding DNA: TGTGCCAGCAGCAGACAGGTCGCAAATGAGCAGTTCTTC.

The gene calls are TRBV7-8 and TRBJ1-4; D is possibly TRBD1 (5 bases). V was cut by 1 base and J by 7 bases, with 16 bases left in between. Germline loops: CDR1 SGHVS, CDR2 FQNEAQ. The CDR3 consists of 16 residues. The DNA for the CDR3 is TGTGCCAGCAGCTTAGGGAGGGGCAGAAGTGTTGAAAAACTGTTTTTT. Encoded protein: CASSLGRGRSVEKLFF.

This rearrangement joins TRBV7-9 to TRBJ2-2; 12 bases match TRBD1. CDR1 and CDR2 (germline): SEHNR, FQNEAQ (reference sequence). The CDR3 has 18 amino acids. The V and J ends lost 5 bases and 5 bases, in that order; junction bases with no gene match: 12. The CDR3 region is CASSHVGQGAGGTGELFF. CDR3 DNA: TGTGCCAGCAGCCACGTGGGACAGGGGGCAGGAGGGACCGGGGAGCTGTTTTTT.

The table lists this clone with a few counts. V is TRBV5-6 and J is TRBJ1-6; the D is unclear. Trimming took 0 bases from V and 7 from J, leaving 5 bases between them. The CDR3 is 13 residues long. Germline CDR1 is SGHDT and CDR2 is YYEEEE. This CDR3 is CASSLDWNSPLHF. CDR3 nucleotides: TGTGCCAGCAGCTTGGATTGGAATTCACCCCTCCACTTT.

This sequence joins TRBV25-1 and TRBJ2-1, with D possibly matching TRBD2 (5 bases). V was shortened by 3 bases and J by 5 bases, with 14 bases between the two germline ends. The CDR3 length is 15 residues. Germline lookup yields CDR1 MGHDK and CDR2 SYGVNS. The CDR3 loop reads CASSDLGRGNNEQFF. The CDR3 nucleotides read TGTGCCAGCAGTGACCTAGGACGGGGTAACAATGAGCAGTTCTTC.

This clone was counted a single time. This chain joins TRBV14 and TRBJ2-7, with 10 bases that match TRBD1. Germline loops: CDR1 SGHDN, CDR2 FVKESK. This CDR3 contains 16 residues. After removal of 4 bases from V and 6 bases from J, the junction contained 12 bases not matched to a gene. In DNA form, the CDR3 reads TGTGCCAGCAGCCTCTTACACCCGGGACAGGGGCGCGAGCAGTACTTC. Translation gives CASSLLHPGQGREQYF.

The chain combines TRBV14 with TRBJ1-4, with 11 bases lining up with TRBD1. V lost 1 base to trimming and J lost 11 bases; unmatched junction nucleotides: 3. The germline CDR1 and CDR2 sequences are SGHDN and FVKESK. This CDR3 contains 14 residues. The DNA for the CDR3 is TGTGCCAGCAGCCAAGCCGGGACAGGGGGGAAACTGTTTTTT. Translating gives CASSQAGTGGKLFF.

The gene calls are TRBV28 and TRBJ1-2; no firm D call. Trimming pared 7 bases from V and 8 bases from J, leaving 14 bases between. This CDR3 is built from 12 residues. Germline values: CDR1 MDHEN, CDR2 SYDVKM. As DNA, the CDR3 is TGTGCCAGCACCTTACGGGGTTGGGGCTACACCTTC. The encoded protein is CASTLRGWGYTF.

J is TRBJ2-2 and V is TRBV28, with D perhaps TRBD1 (5 bases). Trimming removed 6 bases from V and 0 bases from J, with 8 bases in between. The germline gives CDR1 MDHEN, CDR2 SYDVKM. CDR3 size: 14 residues. Here the CDR3 DNA reads TGTGCCAGCAGACCAGGGACGAACACCGGGGAGCTGTTTTTT. This translates into CASRPGTNTGELFF.

The chain employs TRBV9 and TRBJ1-4, with D perhaps TRBD1 (5 bases). Trimming pared 0 bases from V and 13 bases from J, leaving 13 bases between. CDR1 is SGDLS, CDR2 YYNGEE, per germline. CDR3 length: 13 residues. The CDR3 coding sequence is TGTGCCAGCAGCGTAGGGGTGACCGGGGGACTGTTTTTT. Translated: CASSVGVTGGLFF. The full variable domain, rest sourced from reference TRBV9 and TRBJ1-4, is DSGVTQTPKHLITATGQRVTLRCSPRSGDLSVYWYQQSLDQGLQFLIQYYNGEERAKGNILERFSAQQFPDLHSELNLSSLELGDSALYFCASSVGVTGGLFFGSGTQLSVL.

This CDR3 is CASRHETSGSYNEQFF. The CDR3 nucleotides read TGCGCCAGCAGGCACGAGACTAGCGGTTCCTACAATGAGCAGTTCTTC. The chain has TRBV5-1 and TRBJ2-1; 9 nucleotides match TRBD2. V dropped 5 bases and J dropped 1; count of bases not matched to a gene: 7. In germline, CDR1 is SGHRS, CDR2 YFSETQ. This CDR3 spans 16 amino acids.

CDR3 sequence reads: CASSLYRGTSGRQQYF. CDR3 bases: TGTGCCAGCAGTTTATATCGCGGGACTAGCGGGAGGCAGCAGTATTTT. The chain carries TRBV28 and TRBJ2-3; TRBD2 matches at 15 bases. The CDR3 consists of 16 residues. Trimming cost V 1 base and J 11 bases; bases outside gene matches: 7. CDR1 is MDHEN, CDR2 SYDVKM, per germline.

The J gene is TRBJ2-5, the V gene TRBV1; TRBD2 was called by the table and not checked on the DNA. TRBV1 is an annotated pseudogene. The CDR3 length is 16 residues. The CDR3 DNA follows: TGCACCAGCAGCCAAGTGGCTAGCGGACACCAAGAGACCCAGTACTTC. This translates into CTSSQVASGHQETQYF.

The V and J genes are TRBV2 and TRBJ2-5; a possible D gene is TRBD2 (5 bases). The CDR3 sequence is 12 residues long. CDR1 SNHLY and CDR2 FYNNEI come from the germline V gene. V gave up 4 bases and J gave up 5 bases, with 8 bases separating them. This CDR3 is CASSGGGETQYF. CDR3 nucleotides: TGTGCCAGCAGTGGCGGAGGCGAGACCCAGTACTTC.

The genes are TRBV7-9 and TRBJ1-5; TRBD1 might be the D (5 bases). Trimming removed 5 bases at V and 6 bases at J, with 11 bases between. This CDR3 spans 13 amino acids. Germline V lookup: CDR1 SEHNR, CDR2 FQNEAQ (reference sequence). CDR3 residues: CASSRGDGQPQHF. For the CDR3, the DNA is TGTGCCAGCAGCCGGGGGGACGGTCAGCCCCAGCATTTT.

The sample holds one count of this clone. This chain uses TRBV4-1 with TRBJ1-2, with TRBD1 as a possible D gene (5 bases). The CDR3 extends over 15 amino acids. Trimming shortened V by 5 bases and J by 6 bases, and 19 bases separated the two germline ends. The germline gives CDR1 MGHRA, CDR2 YSYEKL. DNA for the CDR3: TGCGCCAGCAGCTCTACCAGGGTACGGTTTGATGGCTACACCTTC. It encodes CASSSTRVRFDGYTF.

The chain recombines TRBV7-2 with TRBJ1-4, with 8 bases that match TRBD1. From germline, CDR1 is SGHTA and CDR2 FQGNSA. This CDR3 has 16 amino acids. Trimming removed 0 bases from V and 5 bases from J; junction bases left unmatched: 5. This CDR3 reads CASSLALGQGNEKLFF. CDR3 in DNA: TGTGCCAGCAGCTTAGCGCTAGGACAGGGAAATGAAAAACTGTTTTTT.

This clone appeared a single time. This chain links TRBV5-5 with TRBJ2-3, with D maybe TRBD1 (6 bases). This CDR3 has 14 residues. Trimming stripped 0 bases from V and 4 bases from J, with 9 bases between. Germline V gene lookup returns CDR1 SGHKS and CDR2 YYEKEE (reference sequence). The CDR3 region has the DNA TGTGCCAGCAGCTTGGGGACAGCTTCAGATACGCAGTATTTT. This translates into CASSLGTASDTQYF.

The V gene is TRBV7-6, the J gene TRBJ2-3, with TRBD2 matching 8 bases. CDR1 is SGHVS, CDR2 FNYEAQ, per germline. V was clipped by 3 bases and J by 4 bases; unmatched bases: 3. The CDR3 contains 14 residues. DNA for the CDR3: TGTGCCAGCAGCTTGGCTAGCGGGTCAGATACGCAGTATTTT. Protein sequence: CASSLASGSDTQYF.

The CDR3 region is CASSSGTDVEKLFF. CDR3 bases: TGTGCCAGCAGCTCCGGGACAGATGTCGAAAAACTGTTTTTT. V usage is TRBV7-9 and J usage is TRBJ1-4; 7 nucleotides align to TRBD1. The CDR3 length is 14 residues. Germline V gene data show CDR1 as SEHNR and CDR2 as FQNEAQ (reference sequence). J gave up 8 bases and V 4 bases, and 7 bases lay outside the gene matches.

This clone appeared a single time. The rearrangement joins TRBV7-9 to TRBJ1-2, with D hard to call. Germline CDR1 and CDR2: SEHNR and FQNEAQ (reference sequence). The CDR3 consists of 14 residues. V was cut by 1 base and J by 6 bases, with 12 bases left in between. The CDR3 loop reads CASSLGRPVNGYTF. The CDR3 DNA is TGTGCCAGCAGCTTAGGAAGGCCAGTAAATGGCTACACCTTC. The full variable domain, completed using reference TRBV7-9 and TRBJ1-2, is DTGVSQNPRHKITKRGQNVTFRCDPISEHNRLYWYRQTLGQGPEFLTYFQNEAQLEKSRLLSDRFSAERPKGSFSTLEIQRTEQGDSAMYLCASSLGRPVNGYTFGSGTRLTVV.

The chain recombines TRBV18 with TRBJ1-2; 10 bases line up with TRBD1. CDR1 and CDR2 (germline): KGHSH, LQKENI. This CDR3 contains 17 residues. J gave up 8 bases and V 4 bases, and 16 bases lay outside the gene matches. The chain's CDR3 is CASSRMTGTGAMWGYTF. As DNA, the CDR3 is TGTGCCAGCTCACGTATGACCGGGACAGGGGCTATGTGGGGCTACACCTTC. The full variable domain, its missing parts supplied by reference TRBV18 and TRBJ1-2, is NAGVMQNPRHLVRRRGQEARLRCSPMKGHSHVYWYRQLPEEGLKFMVYLQKENIIDESGMPKERFSAEFPKEGPSILRIQQVVRGDSAAYFCASSRMTGTGAMWGYTFGSGTRLTVV.